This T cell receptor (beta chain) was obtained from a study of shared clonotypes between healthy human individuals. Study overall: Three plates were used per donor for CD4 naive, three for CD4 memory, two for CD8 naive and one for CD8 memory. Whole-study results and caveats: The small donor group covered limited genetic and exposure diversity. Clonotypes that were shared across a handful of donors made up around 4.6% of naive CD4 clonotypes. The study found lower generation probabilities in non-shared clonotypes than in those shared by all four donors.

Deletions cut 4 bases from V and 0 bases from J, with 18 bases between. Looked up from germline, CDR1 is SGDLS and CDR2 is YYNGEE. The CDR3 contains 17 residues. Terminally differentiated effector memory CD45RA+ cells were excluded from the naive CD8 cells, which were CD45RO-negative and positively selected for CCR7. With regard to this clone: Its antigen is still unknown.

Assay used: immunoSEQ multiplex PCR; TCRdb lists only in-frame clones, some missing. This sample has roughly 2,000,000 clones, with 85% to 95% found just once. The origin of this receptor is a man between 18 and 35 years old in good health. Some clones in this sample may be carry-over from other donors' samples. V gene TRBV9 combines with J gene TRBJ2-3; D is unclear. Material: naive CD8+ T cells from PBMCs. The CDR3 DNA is TGTGCCAGCAGCCCAGACCACCGAATCACTAGCACAGATACGCAGTATTTT. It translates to CASSPDHRITSTDTQYF.